The clone carrying this T cell receptor beta chain has just one count. No antigen is known for it. The sample originates from a study of cytomegalovirus exposure and HLA in healthy donors. General study points: TRBV6-2, TRBV6-3 and some other V segments were excluded as indistinguishable.

PCR employed 60 Vbeta and 13 Jbeta primers. The table came from immunoSEQ multiplex PCR; TCRdb's copy has only in-frame clones and leaves some out. This sample has approximately 190,000 clones, with roughly 80% found just once. From germline, CDR1 is SNHLY and CDR2 FYNNEI. CDR3 length: 18 amino acids. Trimming at V came to 6 bases and at J to 6 bases, leaving 20 bases not matched to a gene. The sample was PBMCs. This receptor was taken from a woman in her forties or fifties in good health and CMV-seropositive. The J gene is TRBJ2-3, the V gene TRBV2, with TRBD2 matching over 8 bases. CDR3 residues: CASRYGAGGTRSSDTQYF. The CDR3 DNA follows: TGTGCCAGCAGATATGGGGCGGGCGGGACTAGATCTTCGGATACGCAGTATTTT.